Following are 23 T cell receptor beta chains from one sample sequenced in a study of T cells in Graves' hyperthyroidism and ophthalmopathy. From RNA transcripts, TCR beta CDR3 regions were amplified. When the TCR CDR3 underwent first-round RT-PCR, the HTBI primer set was used. TCRdb fed the multiplex PCR reads into MiXCR, producing one record per CDR3 protein. The sample includes around 540,000 distinct CDR3 sequences, roughly 16% of them seen just once. Material: blood. The source is a woman aged 30 to 39 with Graves' ophthalmopathy.

This chain links TRBV6-2 or TRBV6-3 with TRBJ2-6; D is undetermined. The CDR3 covers 15 residues. Trimming cost V 6 bases and J 9 bases, with 18 bases left between them. CDR1 is MNHEY, CDR2 SVGEGT, per germline. CDR3 nucleotide sequence: TGTGCCAGCAGGGATGTATCTATCTTTGGCAACGTCCTGACTTTC. Protein product: CASRDVSIFGNVLTF.

The sample holds a few counts of this clonotype. The V and J genes are TRBV6-6 and TRBJ2-7; 10 nucleotides align to TRBD2. The CDR3 contains 16 residues. V trimming: 0 bases; J trimming: 6 bases; junction bases outside the gene matches: 8. Germline lookup yields CDR1 MNHNY and CDR2 SVGAGI (reference sequence). CDR3: CASSYSRASGSSEQYF. The CDR3 region has the DNA TGTGCCAGCAGTTACTCGAGGGCTAGCGGGAGTAGCGAGCAGTACTTC.

This clonotype turned up a few times. In DNA form, the CDR3 reads TGTGCCAGCAGCCGCCTCGGGATGGGACCCGGGGAGCTGTTTTTT. It codes for CASSRLGMGPGELFF. The V and J genes are TRBV14 and TRBJ2-2; perhaps D is TRBD1 or TRBD2 (5 bases each). The germline V gene encodes CDR1 SGHDN and CDR2 FVKESK. Trimming took 4 bases from V and 6 from J, leaving 15 bases between them. This CDR3 spans 15 amino acids.

Notes on this clonotype: The junction does not match germline at one end; this may be a read error. This chain connects TRBV7-8 to TRBJ2-6; D possibly matches TRBD1 or TRBD2 (5 bases each). Germline CDR1 SGHVS, CDR2 FQNEAQ. This CDR3 has 18 residues. The CDR3 bases are TGTGCCAGCAGGGACGGGAAATCCCCCCGGTCTGGGGCCAACGTCCCGACTTTC. This gives the protein CASRDGKSPRSGANVPTF.

The table lists this clonotype with many counts. The chain uses TRBV2 and TRBJ2-3; D might be TRBD1 (5 bases). The V gene lost 0 bases and the J gene lost 2 bases, with 15 bases spanning the gap. CDR3 length equals 17 residues. CDR1 is SNHLY and CDR2 is FYNNEI in the germline V gene. This CDR3 reads CASSEAPSDIHTDTQYF. The DNA of the CDR3 is TGTGCCAGCAGTGAAGCACCCTCGGACATCCACACAGATACGCAGTATTTT.

This clonotype has just a few counts. J is TRBJ2-3 and V is TRBV4-1, with D perhaps matching TRBD2 (5 bases). Trimming left V 1 base short and J 1 base short, with 9 bases between. From germline, CDR1 is MGHRA and CDR2 YSYEKL. The length of the CDR3 is 15 residues. CDR3 DNA sequence: TGCGCCAGCAGCCAAGGAGAGGGAGGCACAGATACGCAGTATTTT. This encodes CASSQGEGGTDTQYF.

This chain joins TRBV6-5 and TRBJ2-3, with 8 bases matching TRBD2. CDR3 length equals 21 residues. V lost 1 base, J lost 0 bases, and 18 bases stayed unmatched. Germline CDR1 is MNHEY and CDR2 is SVGAGI. CDR3 amino acids: CASSYYPPSGSSRMSTDTQYF. DNA for the CDR3: TGTGCCAGCAGTTACTACCCCCCCAGCGGGAGCTCACGAATGAGCACAGATACGCAGTATTTT.

This clonotype was detected many times. The chain is built from TRBV28 and TRBJ1-2; TRBD1 matches at 7 bases. The V segment lost 4 bases and the J segment 10 bases; nucleotides outside the gene matches: 3. CDR1 and CDR2 (germline): MDHEN, SYDVKM. The CDR3 contains 11 residues. CDR3 sequence: CASSSTGIYTF. The DNA for the CDR3 is TGTGCCAGCAGTTCGACAGGGATCTACACCTTC.

V is TRBV4-3 and J is TRBJ2-1; 13 bases match TRBD2. Trimming took 1 base from V and 4 from J; bases not matched to a gene: 4. CDR3 size: 17 residues. Germline CDR1 LGHNA, CDR2 YSLEER. The CDR3 DNA follows: TGCGCCAGCAGCCAAGCGGGGACTAGCGGGAAGTACAATGAGCAGTTCTTC. Translated, it gives CASSQAGTSGKYNEQFF.

A few counts support this clonotype. The chain has TRBV7-3 and TRBJ2-1; D gene uncertain. Germline V gives CDR1 SGHTA, CDR2 FQGTGA. This CDR3 has 11 amino acids. The V end was cut by 5 bases, the J end by 5 bases, with 4 bases between. The CDR3 DNA follows: TGTGCCAGCAGCCACAACAATGAGCAGTTCTTC. Amino acids: CASSHNNEQFF.

This sequence joins TRBV5-4 and TRBJ2-1, with D maybe TRBD2 (6 bases). The V and J ends lost 1 base and 1 base respectively, with 12 bases between them. Per germline, CDR1 SGHNT and CDR2 YYREEE (reference sequence). This CDR3 region has 16 residues. DNA for the CDR3: TGTGCCAGCAGCTTGTTCCTCAGCGGGTCCTACAATGAGCAGTTCTTC. Protein: CASSLFLSGSYNEQFF.

Concerning this clonotype itself: Being one base from a much bigger clone, this may be a read error. The CDR3 DNA is TGTGCCAGCAGCTTAATGGGAGGCGATGAAAAACTGGTTTTT. It codes for CASSLMGGDEKLVF. This chain joins TRBV7-3 and TRBJ1-4, with D hard to call. CDR3 length: 14 residues. Germline CDR1 is SGHTA and CDR2 is FQGTGA.

This clonotype was picked up a small number of times. The missing conserved phenylalanine or tryptophan at the end of this CDR3 makes a read error likely. The chain uses TRBV24-1 and TRBJ2-2, with a weak D call TRBD1 (5 bases). Trimming took 6 bases from V and 4 from J, leaving 11 bases between them. Germline CDR1 is KGHDR and CDR2 is SFDVKD. The CDR3 consists of 14 residues. CDR3 residues: CATSQGRPTGELFL. Written as DNA, the CDR3 is TGTGCCACCAGTCAGGGCAGACCCACCGGGGAGCTGTTTCTT.

This clonotype turned up a few times. The V gene is TRBV3-1, the J gene TRBJ1-6, with D possibly TRBD1 on 5 matching bases. The CDR3 length is 14 residues. V lost 3 bases and J lost 13, with 16 bases in between. Germline lookup yields CDR1 LGHDT and CDR2 YNNKEL (reference sequence). The CDR3 spells CASSQSTLEGPLHF. CDR3 bases: TGTGCCAGCAGCCAGTCTACGCTTGAGGGGCCCCTCCACTTT.

The J gene is TRBJ2-2, the V gene TRBV19, with TRBD1 identical over 7 bases. This CDR3 region has 14 residues. V was clipped by 5 bases and J by 3 bases; unmatched bases: 3. Germline CDR1 and CDR2: LNHDA and SQIVND (reference sequence). The DNA for the CDR3 is TGTGCCAGTAGTTTTCAGGGGGACACCGGGGAGCTGTTTTTT. It translates to CASSFQGDTGELFF.

This clonotype was counted ten times or more. The chain couples TRBV7-2 to TRBJ2-5, with TRBD1 identical over 8 bases. The trim removed 5 bases at V and 3 bases at J, leaving 2 bases unmatched. The CDR3 runs to 13 residues. The V gene's germline CDR1 is SGHTA and CDR2 FQGNSA. The CDR3 bases are TGTGCCAGCAGCGCGGACAGGGAAGAGACCCAGTACTTC. Protein sequence: CASSADREETQYF.

This clonotype occurred many times. The J gene is TRBJ1-1, the V gene TRBV5-1; TRBD1 might be the D (6 bases). The CDR3 totals 17 residues. Between the trimmed V and J ends, which lost 0 bases and 1 base, there was a span of 16 bases. CDR1 and CDR2 from the germline V gene are SGHRS and YFSETQ. CDR3 region: CASSLAFRTDTNTEAFF. Here the CDR3 DNA reads TGCGCCAGCAGCTTGGCTTTTAGGACAGATACGAACACTGAAGCTTTCTTT.

Notes on this clonotype: Just one base apart from a much larger clone, this may be a read error. The genes are TRBV20-1 and TRBJ2-3; tentatively, D is TRBD1 or TRBD2 (7 bases each). The CDR3 contains 16 residues. The germline V and J ends were trimmed by 6 bases and 5 bases, with 24 bases remaining between them. Looked up from germline, CDR1 is DFQATT and CDR2 is SNEGSKA (reference sequence). For the CDR3, the DNA is TGCAGTGCGCCTAATCAGGGGGGGGGCTACAGAGATACGCAGTATTTT. Its protein is CSAPNQGGGYRDTQYF.

The chain combines TRBV11-2 with TRBJ2-1, with D uncertain. With 10 bases removed from V and 7 bases from J, the gap between germline ends came to 5 bases. Germline lookup yields CDR1 SGHAT and CDR2 FQNNGV. CDR3 size: 9 residues. The CDR3 sequence: CAIGNEQFF. The DNA of the CDR3 is TGTGCCATAGGGAATGAGCAGTTCTTC.

V gene TRBV7-2 combines with J gene TRBJ2-7, with a possible D match to TRBD2 (5 bases). Trimming removed 5 bases at V and 2 bases at J, with 16 bases between. The germline V gene encodes CDR1 SGHTA and CDR2 FQGNSA. The CDR3 has 15 residues. CDR3 sequence: CASSTPGYTPYEQYF. The CDR3 region has the DNA TGTGCCAGCAGCACCCCGGGATACACTCCCTACGAGCAGTACTTC.

This chain connects TRBV12-3 or TRBV12-4 to TRBJ1-6; a possible D gene is TRBD1 (6 bases). CDR3 length equals 15 residues. V dropped 1 base and J dropped 9 bases, with 13 bases sitting between them. DNA of the CDR3: TGTGCCAGCAGTTTAGGGACAGCCCCCCGTTCACCCCTCCACTTT. Its translation is CASSLGTAPRSPLHF.

J is TRBJ1-2 and V is TRBV4-1; TRBD1 aligns across 9 bases. The CDR3 consists of 15 residues. The germline gives CDR1 MGHRA, CDR2 YSYEKL. Trimming removed 5 bases from V and 8 bases from J; junction bases left unmatched: 12. CDR3 in amino acids: CASSSPGTGPRGYTF. Written as DNA, the CDR3 is TGCGCCAGCAGCTCCCCCGGGACAGGGCCGCGGGGCTACACCTTC.

This clonotype was seen repeatedly, ten times or more. The gene calls are TRBV24-1 and TRBJ1-2, with D perhaps TRBD1 (5 bases). Germline CDR1 is KGHDR and CDR2 is SFDVKD. This CDR3 is built from 14 residues. Trimming took 0 bases from V and 2 from J, leaving 6 bases between them. Written as DNA, the CDR3 is TGTGCCACCAGTGATTTGCAGGGAAACTATGGCTACACCTTC. Protein sequence: CATSDLQGNYGYTF.